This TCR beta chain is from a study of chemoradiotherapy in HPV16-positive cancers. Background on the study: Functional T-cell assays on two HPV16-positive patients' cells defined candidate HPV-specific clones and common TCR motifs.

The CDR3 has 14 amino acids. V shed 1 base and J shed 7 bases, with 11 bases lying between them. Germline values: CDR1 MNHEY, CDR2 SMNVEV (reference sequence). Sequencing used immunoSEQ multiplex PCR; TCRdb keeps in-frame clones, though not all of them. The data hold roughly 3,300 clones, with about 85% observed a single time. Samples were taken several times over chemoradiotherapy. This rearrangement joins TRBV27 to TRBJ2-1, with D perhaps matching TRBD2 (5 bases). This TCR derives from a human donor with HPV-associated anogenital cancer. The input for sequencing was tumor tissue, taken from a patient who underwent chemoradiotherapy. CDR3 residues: CASSLWTGQNEQFF. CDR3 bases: TGTGCCAGCAGTTTATGGACTGGTCAGAATGAGCAGTTCTTC.